This T cell receptor (beta chain) was profiled in a study of CD8 T cells in Susac syndrome. Germline CDR1 is GTSNPN and CDR2 is SVGIG (reference sequence). Trimming took 2 bases from V and 5 from J, leaving 9 bases between them. This CDR3 region has 12 residues. TCR beta sequencing was performed on blood CD8+ and CD4+ T cells. TEMRA cells were FACS-enriched, while CD8+ and CD4+ T cells were negatively isolated. This clonotype showed up just once. Random hexamers were used to reverse transcribe an amount of 0.5 to 1 ug RNA. TCR beta CDR3 was amplified by immunoSEQ covering 54 Vbeta and 13 Jbeta. One entry per CDR3 protein, called by TCRdb with MiXCR from the immunoSEQ multiplex PCR reads. Among 150,000 to 200,000 distinct CDR3 sequences listed, less than 95% were seen once.

What was sequenced was CD4+ T cells from PBMCs. The chain recombines TRBV30 with TRBJ1-1, with TRBD1 as a possible D gene (5 bases). The sequence came from a human donor with multiple sclerosis. CDR3 loop: CAWSKGATEAFF. DNA for the CDR3: TGTGCCTGGAGTAAAGGGGCGACTGAAGCTTTCTTT.